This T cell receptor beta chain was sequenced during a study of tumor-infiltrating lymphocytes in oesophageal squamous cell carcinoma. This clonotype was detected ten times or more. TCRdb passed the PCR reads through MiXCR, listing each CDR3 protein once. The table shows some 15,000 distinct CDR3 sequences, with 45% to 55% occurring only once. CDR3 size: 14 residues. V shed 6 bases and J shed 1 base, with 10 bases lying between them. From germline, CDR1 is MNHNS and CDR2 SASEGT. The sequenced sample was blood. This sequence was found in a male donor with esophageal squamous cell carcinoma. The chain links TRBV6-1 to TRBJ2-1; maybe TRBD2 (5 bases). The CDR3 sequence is CASSGGGSYNEQFF. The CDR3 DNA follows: TGTGCCAGCAGCGGCGGAGGTTCCTACAATGAGCAGTTCTTC.